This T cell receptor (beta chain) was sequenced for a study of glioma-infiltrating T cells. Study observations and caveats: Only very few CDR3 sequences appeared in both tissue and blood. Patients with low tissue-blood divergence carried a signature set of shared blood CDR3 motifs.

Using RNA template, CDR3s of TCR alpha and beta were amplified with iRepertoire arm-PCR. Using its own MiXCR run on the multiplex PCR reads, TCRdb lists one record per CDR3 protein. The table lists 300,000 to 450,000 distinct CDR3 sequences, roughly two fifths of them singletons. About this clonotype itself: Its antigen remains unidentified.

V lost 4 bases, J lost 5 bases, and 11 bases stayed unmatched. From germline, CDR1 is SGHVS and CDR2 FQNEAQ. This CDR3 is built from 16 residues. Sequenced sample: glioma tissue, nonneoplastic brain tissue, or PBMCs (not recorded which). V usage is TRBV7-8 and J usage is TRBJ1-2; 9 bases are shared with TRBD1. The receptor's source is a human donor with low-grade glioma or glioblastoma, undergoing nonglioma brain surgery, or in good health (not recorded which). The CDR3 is CASSSRGQGRSYGYTF. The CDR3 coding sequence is TGTGCCAGCAGCTCCCGGGGACAGGGCCGTAGTTATGGCTACACCTTC.